A selection of T cell receptor beta chains follows, all from one sample in a study of blood T cell repertoires in COVID-19. Profiled with immunoSEQ multiplex PCR; TCRdb holds only in-frame clones, not every one. Of more than 85,000 clones listed, roughly 80% were seen once; the top ten hold about 9.3%. The sample taken for sequencing was peripheral blood. Receptor source: a man aged 55 to 69 with active or convalescent COVID-19. CDR3s include the opening cysteine and the closing phenylalanine or tryptophan. Each record gives: J gene, D gene, clone size, V gene, CDR3 DNA, CDR3 protein. The D gene is left open where the match is weak. Clone size is not always given. Where it is, it says once, few, many or a class for expanded clones.

J: TRBJ2-4; D: -; size: many; V: TRBV28; DNA: TGTGCCAGTTCCCCAACAGGGTCGGCCAAAAACATTCAGTACTTC; CDR3: CASSPTGSAKNIQYF
J: TRBJ2-7; D: TRBD1; size: -; V: TRBV29-1; DNA: TGCAGCGCCGGGACAGGGGCCTACGAGCAGTACTTC; CDR3: CSAGTGAYEQYF
J: TRBJ2-1; D: TRBD2; size: -; V: TRBV5-1; DNA: TGCGCCAGCAGCTTGGAGGGGAGGGCCTACAATGAGCAGTTCTTC; CDR3: CASSLEGRAYNEQFF
J: TRBJ1-2; D: TRBD1; size: -; V: TRBV27; DNA: TGTGCCAGCACGTCCCCAGGACAGGCCGGGGGCTACACCTTC; CDR3: CASTSPGQAGGYTF
J: TRBJ2-1; D: -; size: -; V: TRBV5-1; DNA: TGCGCCAGCAGCTTGGGGGACAACTACAATGAGCAGTTCTTC; CDR3: CASSLGDNYNEQFF
J: TRBJ2-3; D: TRBD2; size: once; V: TRBV29-1; DNA: TGCAGCGCCGCAGGACTAGCGGGGGCAGATACGCAGTATTTT; CDR3: CSAAGLAGADTQYF
J: TRBJ2-2; D: -; size: -; V: TRBV2; DNA: TGTGCCAGCACGGCCGGGTTCGCGAACACCGGGGAGCTGTTTTTT; CDR3: CASTAGFANTGELFF
J: TRBJ2-1; D: -; size: -; V: TRBV7-2; DNA: TGTGCCAGCAGCTCGCTTAGCAATGAGCAGTTCTTC; CDR3: CASSSLSNEQFF
J: TRBJ2-1; D: -; size: -; V: TRBV7-8; DNA: TGTGCCAGCAGCTTCACGGGAGTCTCCTACAATGAGCAGTTCTTC; CDR3: CASSFTGVSYNEQFF
J: TRBJ2-1; D: TRBD2; size: -; V: TRBV5-6; DNA: TGTGCCAGCAGCTTGCTAGCGGGAAATGAGCAGTTCTTC; CDR3: CASSLLAGNEQFF
J: TRBJ2-1; D: -; size: -; V: TRBV6-5; DNA: TGTGCCAGCTTCTCCGGCTCCTACAATGAGCAGTTCTTC; CDR3: CASFSGSYNEQFF
J: TRBJ2-5; D: -; size: few; V: TRBV21-1; DNA: TGTGCCAGCGAAACGGGGGGACAGGGGGCTTCTTGTCGCCAAGAGACCCAGTACTTC; CDR3: CASETGGQGASCRQETQYF
J: TRBJ1-4; D: -; size: -; V: TRBV29-1; DNA: TGCAGCGTTGATTCAGGGGAGGGTGAAAAACTGTTTTTT; CDR3: CSVDSGEGEKLFF
J: TRBJ2-3; D: TRBD2; size: -; V: TRBV2; DNA: TGTGCCAGCAGCCCCGAGCTAGCGGGGACAGATACGCAGTATTTT; CDR3: CASSPELAGTDTQYF
J: TRBJ1-4; D: -; size: -; V: TRBV12-3/TRBV12-4; DNA: TGTGCCAGCAGCCTCGACCCCGGGAAACTGTTTTTT; CDR3: CASSLDPGKLFF
J: TRBJ1-2; D: TRBD1; size: -; V: TRBV5-1; DNA: TGCGCCAGCAGCCAATCCGGGACAGGGGGCTTTGGCTACACCTTC; CDR3: CASSQSGTGGFGYTF
J: TRBJ2-6; D: -; size: -; V: TRBV6-6; DNA: TGTGCCAGCAGTTACATCGACGACAGGGCCAACGTCCTGACTTTC; CDR3: CASSYIDDRANVLTF
J: TRBJ1-6; D: -; size: once; V: TRBV3-1/TRBV3-2; DNA: TGTGCCAGCAGCCATGCCTCTACCAATCGGGACCTCCACTTT; CDR3: CASSHASTNRDLHF
J: TRBJ1-2; D: TRBD1; size: -; V: TRBV6-5; DNA: TGTGCCAGCAGGAAGGACAGGGACTCTGGCTACACCTTC; CDR3: CASRKDRDSGYTF
J: TRBJ1-5; D: TRBD1; size: -; V: TRBV27; DNA: TGTGCCAGCAGTCCGGGGACAGGGAGGAGGCAGCCCCAGCATTTT; CDR3: CASSPGTGRRQPQHF
J: TRBJ2-1; D: -; size: -; V: TRBV5-8; DNA: TGTGCCAGCAGCTTGGGGGGAGACTACAATGAGCAGTTCTTC; CDR3: CASSLGGDYNEQFF
J: TRBJ1-1; D: -; size: once; V: TRBV19; DNA: TGTGCCAGTTCCTCGTACCGACCGGGGAACACTGAAGCTTTCTTT; CDR3: CASSSYRPGNTEAFF
J: TRBJ1-1; D: -; size: -; V: TRBV27; DNA: TGTGCCAGCAGCCTCAGGGCAGGGAACACTGAAGCTTTCTTT; CDR3: CASSLRAGNTEAFF
J: TRBJ1-5; D: TRBD1; size: -; V: TRBV10-3; DNA: TGTGCCATCTCAGACAGGGAAAAGAATCAGCCCCAGCATTTT; CDR3: CAISDREKNQPQHF
J: TRBJ2-1; D: TRBD2; size: -; V: TRBV4-2; DNA: TGTGCCAGCAGCCAAGTGCTAGCGGGAGAGGGTTTATGGAATGAGCAGTTCTTC; CDR3: CASSQVLAGEGLWNEQFF
J: TRBJ2-5; D: -; size: -; V: TRBV19; DNA: TGTGCCAGTAGTATGGGGCTTCAAGAGACCCAGTACTTC; CDR3: CASSMGLQETQYF
J: TRBJ1-2; D: -; size: -; V: TRBV10-2; DNA: TGCGCCAGCAGTCTCTCCGACAGTGCTAACTATGGCTACACCTTC; CDR3: CASSLSDSANYGYTF